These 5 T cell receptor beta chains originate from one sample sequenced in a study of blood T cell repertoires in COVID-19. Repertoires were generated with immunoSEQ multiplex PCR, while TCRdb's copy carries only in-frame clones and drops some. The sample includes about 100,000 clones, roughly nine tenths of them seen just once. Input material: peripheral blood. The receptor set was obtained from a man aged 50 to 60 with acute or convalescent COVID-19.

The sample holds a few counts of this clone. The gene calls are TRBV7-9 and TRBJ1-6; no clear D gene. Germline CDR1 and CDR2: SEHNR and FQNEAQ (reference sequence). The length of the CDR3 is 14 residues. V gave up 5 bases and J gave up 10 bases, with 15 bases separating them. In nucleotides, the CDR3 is TGTGCCAGCAGCCCCGGGGAGTTCGGGTCACCCCTCCACTTT. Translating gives CASSPGEFGSPLHF.

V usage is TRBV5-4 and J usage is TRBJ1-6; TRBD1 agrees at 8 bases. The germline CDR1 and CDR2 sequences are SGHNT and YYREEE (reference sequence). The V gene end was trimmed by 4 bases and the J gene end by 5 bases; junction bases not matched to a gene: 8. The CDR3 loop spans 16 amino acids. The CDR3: CASSDSGTGHNSPLHF. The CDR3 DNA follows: TGTGCCAGCAGCGACTCCGGGACAGGACATAATTCACCCCTCCACTTT.

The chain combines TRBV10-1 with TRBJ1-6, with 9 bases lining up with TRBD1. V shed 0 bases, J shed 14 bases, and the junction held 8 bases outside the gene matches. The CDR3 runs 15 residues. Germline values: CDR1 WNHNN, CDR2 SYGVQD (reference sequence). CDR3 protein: CASSESGTGLKSLHF. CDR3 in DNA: TGCGCCAGCAGTGAGTCGGGGACAGGGCTGAAGTCCCTCCACTTT.

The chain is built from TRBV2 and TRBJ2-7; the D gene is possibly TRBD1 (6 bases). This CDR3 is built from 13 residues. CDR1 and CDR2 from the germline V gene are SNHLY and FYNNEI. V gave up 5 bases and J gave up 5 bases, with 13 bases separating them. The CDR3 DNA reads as TGTGCCAGCAGTTTCGCCACAGGGAACGAGCAGTACTTC. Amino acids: CASSFATGNEQYF. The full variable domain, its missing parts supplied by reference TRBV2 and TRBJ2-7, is EPEVTQTPSHQVTQMGQEVILRCVPISNHLYFYWYRQILGQKVEFLVSFYNNEISEKSEIFDDQFSVERPDGSNFTLKIRSTKLEDSAMYFCASSFATGNEQYFGPGTRLTVT.

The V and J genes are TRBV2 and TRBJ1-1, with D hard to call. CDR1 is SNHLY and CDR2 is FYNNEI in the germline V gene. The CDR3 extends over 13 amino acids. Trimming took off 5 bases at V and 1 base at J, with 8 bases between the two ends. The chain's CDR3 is CASSFIENTEAFF. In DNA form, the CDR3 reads TGTGCCAGCAGTTTTATAGAGAACACTGAAGCTTTCTTT.